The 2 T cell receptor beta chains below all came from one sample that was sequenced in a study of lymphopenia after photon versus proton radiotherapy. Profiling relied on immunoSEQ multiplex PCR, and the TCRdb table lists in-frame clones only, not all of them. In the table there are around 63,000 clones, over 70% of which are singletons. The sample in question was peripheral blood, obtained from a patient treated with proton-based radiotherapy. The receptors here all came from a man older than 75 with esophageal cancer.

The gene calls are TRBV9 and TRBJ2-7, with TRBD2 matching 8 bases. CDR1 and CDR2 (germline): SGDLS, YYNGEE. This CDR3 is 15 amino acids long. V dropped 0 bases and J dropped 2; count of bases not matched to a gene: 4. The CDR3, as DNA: TGTGCCAGCAGCGTAGGGGGTAGCGGGACCTACGAGCAGTACTTC. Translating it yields CASSVGGSGTYEQYF.

CDR3 DNA sequence: TGTGCCAGCAGTCTCGGACTAGCGGGAGGGCCCGTTACAGATACGCAGTATTTT. This codes for CASSLGLAGGPVTDTQYF. The rearrangement links TRBV27 to TRBJ2-3, with 15 bases identical to TRBD2. The CDR3 is made up of 18 amino acids. Germline V gene sequence: CDR1 MNHEY, CDR2 SMNVEV (reference sequence). J was trimmed by 3 bases and V by 5 bases; bases with no gene match: 9.